The next 17 T cell receptor beta chains were all read from a single sample in a study of prognosis after radiotherapy for stage I lung cancer. The TCR beta CDR3 region was amplified from genomic DNA, with two rounds of multiplex PCR being used for the amplification. The first PCR round targeted every TRBV and TRBJ gene with specific primers. TCRdb passed the multiplex PCR reads through MiXCR, listing each CDR3 protein once. This table has about 27,000 distinct CDR3 sequences, about 43% appearing once. This specimen consisted of PBMCs, obtained before or after stereotactic body radiation therapy (not recorded which). The receptors stem from a donor aged 50 or older with non-small cell lung cancer.

In its sample, this clonotype was seen many times. The chain is built from TRBV29-1 and TRBJ1-1; D is unclear. The germline V gene has CDR1 SQVTM and CDR2 ANQGSEA. CDR3 length: 14 amino acids. Trimming removed 4 bases at V and 8 bases at J, with 20 bases between. The CDR3 bases are TGCAGCGTTGCTGGGGTGGAGGTGGCGGGGGAAGCTTTCTTT. As protein: CSVAGVEVAGEAFF.

A note on this clonotype: The junction departs from the called germline gene at one end, perhaps through a read error. J is TRBJ1-2 and V is TRBV7-2; possibly TRBD1 for D (5 bases). There are 16 residues in the CDR3. The germline gives CDR1 SGHTA, CDR2 FQGNSA. CDR3 region: CASTLNRGGVGYGYTF. CDR3 DNA: TGTGCCAGCACCCTGAACCGCGGGGGAGTGGGCTATGGCTACACGTTC. The full variable domain, rest sourced from reference TRBV7-2 and TRBJ1-2, is GAGVSQSPSNKVTEKGKDVELRCDPISGHTALYWYRQSLGQGLEFLIYFQGNSAPDKSGLPSDRFSAERTGGSVSTLTIQRTQQEDSAVYLCASTLNRGGVGYGYTFGSGTRLTVV.

The V gene is TRBV7-4, the J gene TRBJ1-1; 7 bases are shared with TRBD1. With 5 bases clipped from V and 2 bases from J, the junction kept 8 bases outside the gene matches. Germline V gene lookup returns CDR1 SGHVT and CDR2 SQSDAQ. This CDR3 comprises 15 residues. CDR3 DNA sequence: TGTGCCAGCAGCCCTCCCACAGGGGCCAACACTGAAGCTTTCTTT. Its protein product is CASSPPTGANTEAFF.

The J gene is TRBJ2-5, the V gene TRBV28; 7 bases are a match to TRBD2. The germline V gene encodes CDR1 MDHEN and CDR2 SYDVKM. This CDR3 is 15 amino acids long. Trimming removed 3 bases from V and 8 bases from J; junction bases left unmatched: 12. CDR3 nucleotide sequence: TGTGCCAGCAGTTTTCAGCGGGGAGCTAAATATACCCAGTACTTC. This encodes CASSFQRGAKYTQYF.

The chain couples TRBV12-3 or TRBV12-4 to TRBJ2-1, with D possibly matching TRBD1 (6 bases). CDR3 size: 13 residues. The V end lost 5 bases, the J end lost 3 bases, and 8 bases lay between the germline ends. CDR3 DNA sequence: TGTGCCAGCAGTCCGGGACACTACAATGAGCAGTTCTTC. Translated, it gives CASSPGHYNEQFF.

J is TRBJ2-2 and V is TRBV27; D possibly uses TRBD1 or TRBD2 (6 bases each). This CDR3 region has 16 residues. V lost 1 base and J lost 4, with 13 bases in between. Per the germline V gene, CDR1 is MNHEY and CDR2 is SMNVEV (reference sequence). CDR3 DNA: TGTGCCAGCAGTTTATATTCCGGGGGCACCACCGGGGAGCTGTTTTTT. Amino acids: CASSLYSGGTTGELFF.

In this sample, this clonotype turned up many times. The chain links TRBV15 to TRBJ2-1, with D uncertain. This CDR3 spans 15 amino acids. V shed 3 bases and J shed 2 bases, with 11 bases lying between them. Germline V gives CDR1 LNHNV, CDR2 YYDKDF (reference sequence). This chain's CDR3 is CATSRETVAYNEQFF. CDR3 DNA: TGTGCCACCAGCAGGGAAACGGTGGCCTACAATGAGCAGTTCTTC.

This clonotype appeared many times. The chain joins TRBV18 to TRBJ2-3; 7 nucleotides match TRBD2. The length of the CDR3 is 16 residues. The V and J ends lost 6 bases and 2 bases, in that order; junction bases with no gene match: 11. Per germline, CDR1 KGHSH and CDR2 LQKENI. CDR3 amino acids: CASSPPERGNTDTQYF. CDR3 sequence (DNA): TGTGCCAGCTCCCCTCCGGAGCGGGGAAACACAGATACGCAGTATTTT.

Notes on this clonotype: Since a far larger clone is one base different, this is likely a read error. J is TRBJ2-6 and V is TRBV6-2 or TRBV6-3; 11 bases line up with TRBD2. The CDR3 loop spans 13 amino acids. From germline, CDR1 is MNHEY and CDR2 SVGEGT. The CDR3 nucleotides read TGTGCCAGCAGAACATACTCTAGCGGGAGGTCCGTGTTC. It specifies CASRTYSSGRSVF.

This clonotype came up many times. V usage is TRBV24-1 and J usage is TRBJ1-2, with 8 bases lining up with TRBD1. J gave up 1 base and V 4 bases, and 7 bases lay outside the gene matches. Per the germline V gene, CDR1 is KGHDR and CDR2 is SFDVKD. CDR3 length equals 16 residues. The CDR3 spells CATSDTGTGFNYGYTF. The CDR3 DNA reads as TGTGCCACCAGTGACACCGGGACAGGATTTAACTATGGCTACACCTTC.

This chain links TRBV5-1 with TRBJ1-4, with 8 bases identical to TRBD1. Germline lookup yields CDR1 SGHRS and CDR2 YFSETQ. The ends lost 0 bases at V and 8 bases at J; junction bases unmatched: 6. The CDR3 length is 15 residues. The CDR3 DNA reads as TGCGCCAGCAGCTTGGGGGCAGGGGGCGGAGAAAAACTGTTTTTT. It specifies CASSLGAGGGEKLFF. The variable domain in full, with the rest retrieved from reference TRBV5-1 and TRBJ1-4, is KAGVTQTPRYLIKTRGQQVTLSCSPISGHRSVSWYQQTPGQGLQFLFEYFSETQRNKGNFPGRFSGRQFSNSRSEMNVSTLELGDSALYLCASSLGAGGGEKLFFGSGTQLSVL.

The chain carries TRBV30 and TRBJ1-2, with D possibly being TRBD1 (5 bases). The V gene's germline CDR1 is GTSNPN and CDR2 SVGIG (reference sequence). Trimming removed 4 bases from V and 3 bases from J, with 18 bases in between. The CDR3 is 15 residues long. The CDR3 spells CAWMFGLGEYYGYTF. The DNA of the CDR3 is TGTGCCTGGATGTTCGGACTGGGGGAGTACTATGGCTACACCTTC.

As regards this clonotype: It differs at one base from a far larger clone, so likely a read error. The chain is built from TRBV6-5 and TRBJ1-1, with D unclear. CDR1 is MNHEY and CDR2 is SVGAGI in the germline V gene. This CDR3 has 11 amino acids. This CDR3 is CVTRMNTEAFF. CDR3 sequence (DNA): TGTGTCACTCGGATGAACACTGAAGCTTTCTTT.

This clonotype has more than one count but fewer than ten. This chain connects TRBV5-6 to TRBJ2-1, with D possibly TRBD1 on 6 matching bases. Germline V lookup: CDR1 SGHDT, CDR2 YYEEEE. Trimming removed 4 bases from V and 6 bases from J, with 11 bases in between. CDR3 length: 13 amino acids. The CDR3 sequence: CASSVNRVNEQFF. Written as DNA, the CDR3 is TGTGCCAGCAGCGTAAACAGGGTCAATGAGCAGTTCTTC.

This clonotype ranks as medium-sized. The chain uses TRBV11-3 and TRBJ1-1, with 7 positions matching TRBD1. V was pared by 5 bases and J by 4 bases, with 10 bases of the junction left unmatched. The CDR3 is made up of 15 amino acids. Per the germline V gene, CDR1 is SGHNT and CDR2 is YENEEA. DNA of the CDR3: TGTGCCAGCAGCCCATCGGGACAGTTAACCACTGAAGCTTTCTTT. Translating gives CASSPSGQLTTEAFF.

In the case of this clonotype: Since a much larger clone is just one base distant, this may be a read error. V gene TRBV27 combines with J gene TRBJ2-7, with no clear D. Between the trimmed V and J ends, which lost 2 bases and 3 bases, there was a span of 11 bases. The CDR3 extends over 14 amino acids. CDR1 and CDR2 from the germline V gene are MNHEY and SMNVEV (reference sequence). CDR3 DNA: TGTGCCAGCAGTTTAGAGGAAGGCTTCTACGAGCAGTACTTC. This encodes CASSLEEGFYEQYF.

This chain uses TRBV6-1 with TRBJ2-7; D is possibly TRBD1 (5 bases). This CDR3 is 16 amino acids long. From germline, CDR1 is MNHNS and CDR2 SASEGT. V gave up 0 bases and J gave up 3 bases, with 15 bases separating them. This chain's CDR3 is CASSEALRVEVYEQYF. For the CDR3, the DNA is TGTGCCAGCAGTGAAGCGCTCAGGGTTGAGGTCTACGAGCAGTACTTC.